Shown below are 26 T cell receptor beta chains from a single sample sequenced in a study of identifying expanded T cells in peripheral blood. Libraries were prepared by immunoSEQ multiplex PCR; TCRdb keeps only in-frame clonotypes and omits some of them. Here the sample spans about 100,000 clones, over 80% being singletons. The sample comprised blood. The source of these receptors is a person between 18 and 70 years old in good health.

The CDR3 reads CASRWTDYNEQFF. The DNA for the CDR3 is TGTGCCAGCAGATGGACAGACTACAATGAGCAGTTCTTC. V usage is TRBV27 and J usage is TRBJ2-1, with D tentatively TRBD1 (6 bases). There are 13 residues in the CDR3. The germline CDR1 and CDR2 sequences are MNHEY and SMNVEV (reference sequence). The V and J ends lost 6 bases and 3 bases respectively, with 9 bases between them.

The V and J genes are TRBV5-1 and TRBJ2-7; D is unclear. The V gene's germline CDR1 is SGHRS and CDR2 YFSETQ. V was pared by 0 bases and J by 3 bases, with 7 bases between. This CDR3 is 13 amino acids long. In DNA form, the CDR3 reads TGCGCCAGCAGCTTGGGCCGGATCTACGAGCAGTACTTC. This sequence encodes CASSLGRIYEQYF.

The J gene is TRBJ2-3, the V gene TRBV2, with TRBD2 matching over 12 bases. After removal of 8 bases from V and 4 bases from J, the junction contained 7 bases not matched to a gene. In germline, CDR1 is SNHLY, CDR2 FYNNEI. The CDR3 has 15 amino acids. This CDR3 is CASGGTSGFADTQYF. The DNA of the CDR3 is TGTGCCAGCGGAGGGACTAGCGGGTTCGCAGATACGCAGTATTTT.

V and J are TRBV5-1 and TRBJ2-3; no firm D call. The CDR3 runs to 15 residues. Germline V gives CDR1 SGHRS, CDR2 YFSETQ. V was pared by 5 bases and J by 4 bases, with 17 bases between. The CDR3 loop is CASRLAILGPDTQYF. The CDR3 DNA is TGCGCCAGCAGACTTGCTATCCTCGGACCAGATACGCAGTATTTT.

The V gene is TRBV7-2, the J gene TRBJ1-6; 7 bases are a match to TRBD1. Germline CDR1 is SGHTA and CDR2 is FQGNSA. The CDR3 length is 14 residues. V dropped 5 bases and J dropped 5; count of bases not matched to a gene: 3. CDR3 nucleotides: TGTGCCAGCAGCGTGGGACAGAATAATTCACCCCTCCACTTT. Translated, it gives CASSVGQNNSPLHF.

The chain recombines TRBV7-2 with TRBJ2-7; 7 positions match TRBD2. V lost 4 bases and J lost 3; bases outside the gene matches: 18. There are 18 residues in the CDR3. Germline V lookup: CDR1 SGHTA, CDR2 FQGNSA. The CDR3 DNA is TGTGCCAGCAGCTCCCTAGGTAGGGGAGCGGGGATCCTCTACGAGCAGTACTTC. Its translation: CASSSLGRGAGILYEQYF.

The CDR3 here is CASSLAELGSSYEQYF. The CDR3 DNA reads TGTGCCAGCAGCTTGGCCGAGCTCGGGAGCTCCTACGAGCAGTACTTC. This chain connects TRBV5-6 to TRBJ2-7, with D possibly being TRBD2 (6 bases). The germline V gene has CDR1 SGHDT and CDR2 YYEEEE. Trimming removed 0 bases from V and 0 bases from J, with 13 bases in between. The CDR3 loop spans 16 amino acids.

The chain has TRBV5-6 and TRBJ2-1, with 7 bases matching TRBD1. Germline V lookup: CDR1 SGHDT, CDR2 YYEEEE. The CDR3 consists of 16 residues. With V trimmed by 1 base and J by 10 bases, 14 bases remained unmatched. Written as DNA, the CDR3 is TGTGCCAGCAGCTTGACACCCTCCACAGGGGCGAGGGAGCAGTTCTTC. Encoded protein: CASSLTPSTGAREQFF.

V and J are TRBV19 and TRBJ2-1, with D tentatively TRBD1 (5 bases). From germline, CDR1 is LNHDA and CDR2 SQIVND (reference sequence). This CDR3 contains 14 residues. The V end lost 2 bases, the J end lost 8 bases, and 13 bases lay between the germline ends. The DNA of the CDR3 is TGTGCCAGTAGTATAAACTGGGGCTCGGATGAGCAGTTCTTC. This encodes CASSINWGSDEQFF.

The J gene is TRBJ1-2, the V gene TRBV28; TRBD1 aligns across 7 bases. Germline V gene data show CDR1 as MDHEN and CDR2 as SYDVKM. The CDR3 is 15 amino acids. Trimming took 6 bases from V and 4 from J; bases not matched to a gene: 11. The DNA of the CDR3 is TGTGCCAGCAGCGAGGGACCAGGACAGGTCTATGGCTACACCTTC. This sequence encodes CASSEGPGQVYGYTF.

This clone was detected only once. The chain couples TRBV27 to TRBJ2-2; D not resolved. Trimming took 6 bases from V and 4 from J, leaving 15 bases between them. Germline V gene sequence: CDR1 MNHEY, CDR2 SMNVEV (reference sequence). The CDR3 covers 15 residues. As DNA, the CDR3 is TGTGCCAGCAGCCTCCAGGTGGCGAGCACCGGGGAGCTGTTTTTT. It translates to CASSLQVASTGELFF.

The chain couples TRBV9 to TRBJ1-1, with 7 bases aligning to TRBD1. The germline CDR1 and CDR2 sequences are SGDLS and YYNGEE. With V trimmed by 0 bases and J by 2 bases, 4 bases remained unmatched. The CDR3 contains 15 residues. CDR3 residues: CASSVGQGENTEAFF. As DNA, the CDR3 is TGTGCCAGCAGCGTAGGACAGGGTGAAAACACTGAAGCTTTCTTT.

This chain connects TRBV7-6 to TRBJ2-1; 9 positions agree with TRBD2. The germline V gene encodes CDR1 SGHVS and CDR2 FNYEAQ. The CDR3 is 15 amino acids. With 5 bases clipped from V and 7 bases from J, the junction kept 9 bases outside the gene matches. For the CDR3, the DNA is TGTGCCAGCAGCATAAATAGCGGGAGTGGAAATGAGCAGTTCTTC. This translates into CASSINSGSGNEQFF.

J is TRBJ2-2 and V is TRBV19; no clear D. With 10 bases removed from V and 4 bases from J, the gap between germline ends came to 19 bases. CDR3 length equals 15 residues. CDR1 is LNHDA and CDR2 is SQIVND in the germline V gene (reference sequence). The CDR3 bases are TGTGCCACCATTGCCCAAGCGACCCGCACCGGGGAGCTGTTTTTT. Translating it yields CATIAQATRTGELFF.

The J gene is TRBJ1-4, the V gene TRBV4-3, with unresolved D. Germline CDR1 reads LGHNA; CDR2 reads YSLEER. The CDR3 is 15 amino acids. Trimming pared 0 bases from V and 3 bases from J, leaving 8 bases between. CDR3 sequence: CASSQDRVPNEKLFF. The CDR3 DNA is TGCGCCAGCAGCCAAGACCGGGTCCCTAATGAAAAACTGTTTTTT.

V and J are TRBV6-5 and TRBJ1-2; 9 bases match TRBD1. The CDR3 has 14 amino acids. Losses at the gene ends were 5 bases for V and 4 bases for J; bases not matched to a gene: 5. In germline, CDR1 is MNHEY, CDR2 SVGAGI. The CDR3 spells CASSRDRGTYGYTF. CDR3 DNA: TGTGCCAGCAGTCGAGACAGGGGGACCTATGGCTACACCTTC.

The V gene is TRBV9, the J gene TRBJ2-7; unclear D gene. In germline, CDR1 is SGDLS, CDR2 YYNGEE. V was clipped by 0 bases and J by 7 bases, with 17 bases between them. The CDR3 is made up of 15 amino acids. In nucleotides, the CDR3 is TGTGCCAGCAGCGTAGATTTGTCGGGCTCGGTGGAGCAGTACTTC. This encodes CASSVDLSGSVEQYF.

V gene TRBV5-5 combines with J gene TRBJ2-6; 11 positions agree with TRBD1. Looked up from germline, CDR1 is SGHKS and CDR2 is YYEKEE (reference sequence). The CDR3 extends over 18 amino acids. Trimming cost V 4 bases and J 1 base; bases outside gene matches: 7. The CDR3 DNA follows: TGTGCCAGCAGCCTAACCGGGACAGGGGGTTCTGGGGCCAACGTCCTGACTTTC. Translating it yields CASSLTGTGGSGANVLTF.

The genes are TRBV7-2 and TRBJ1-1, with D unclear. Germline CDR1 reads SGHTA; CDR2 reads FQGNSA. This CDR3 contains 13 residues. The V gene lost 4 bases and the J gene lost 3 bases, with 9 bases spanning the gap. As DNA, the CDR3 is TGTGCCAGCAGCTCGCAAATAGACACTGAAGCTTTCTTT. Translating gives CASSSQIDTEAFF.

The chain carries TRBV5-1 and TRBJ2-7; no clear D. V lost 0 bases and J 2 bases, leaving 6 bases between the germline ends. From germline, CDR1 is SGHRS and CDR2 YFSETQ. The CDR3 runs to 13 residues. CDR3 coding DNA: TGCGCCAGCAGCTTGGGTATCCCCTACGAGCAGTACTTC. Translation gives CASSLGIPYEQYF. Based on the CDR3 plus reference TRBV5-1 and TRBJ2-7, the full variable domain is KAGVTQTPRYLIKTRGQQVTLSCSPISGHRSVSWYQQTPGQGLQFLFEYFSETQRNKGNFPGRFSGRQFSNSRSEMNVSTLELGDSALYLCASSLGIPYEQYFGPGTRLTVT.

The chain has TRBV2 and TRBJ1-1; a weak D match, TRBD1 (6 bases). The CDR3 length is 13 residues. The V end was cut by 7 bases, the J end by 0 bases, with 9 bases between. The V gene's germline CDR1 is SNHLY and CDR2 FYNNEI. DNA for the CDR3: TGTGCCAGCATAAGGACAGTGAACACTGAAGCTTTCTTT. Its translation is CASIRTVNTEAFF.

This chain connects TRBV25-1 to TRBJ2-1; D not certain. With 6 bases removed from V and 4 bases from J, the gap between germline ends came to 10 bases. Germline V gene lookup returns CDR1 MGHDK and CDR2 SYGVNS. CDR3 size: 13 residues. Here the CDR3 DNA reads TGTGCCAGCAGCGGATCTGAGTACAATGAGCAGTTCTTC. This encodes CASSGSEYNEQFF.

The CDR3 is CASRRTENSPLHF. DNA of the CDR3: TGTGCCAGTAGGCGGACAGAAAATTCACCCCTCCACTTT. The genes are TRBV19 and TRBJ1-6; a possible D gene is TRBD1 (6 bases). The germline CDR1 and CDR2 sequences are LNHDA and SQIVND (reference sequence). V shed 6 bases and J shed 7 bases, with 10 bases lying between them. This CDR3 region has 13 residues. Full variable domain (remainder filled in from reference TRBV19 and TRBJ1-6): DGGITQSPKYLFRKEGQNVTLSCEQNLNHDAMYWYRQDPGQGLRLIYYSQIVNDFQKGDIAEGYSVSREKKESFPLTVTSAQKNPTAFYLCASRRTENSPLHFGNGTRLTVT.

The chain links TRBV29-1 to TRBJ1-1; D may be TRBD1 (5 bases). Trimming shortened V by 3 bases and J by 5 bases, and 13 bases separated the two germline ends. The germline V gene encodes CDR1 SQVTM and CDR2 ANQGSEA. CDR3 length: 13 amino acids. The CDR3, as DNA: TGCAGCGTTGACGGGCAGGGAGAAACTGAAGCTTTCTTT. This translates into CSVDGQGETEAFF.

The chain joins TRBV5-6 to TRBJ1-2, with D maybe TRBD1 (6 bases). CDR3 length: 14 residues. Trimming cost V 5 bases and J 4 bases, with 15 bases left between them. Germline values: CDR1 SGHDT, CDR2 YYEEEE. CDR3: CASSPQDSFYGYTF. CDR3 DNA sequence: TGTGCCAGCAGTCCCCAGGACAGTTTCTATGGCTACACCTTC.

The rearrangement links TRBV6-5 to TRBJ2-3; 10 positions agree with TRBD2. J was trimmed by 6 bases and V by 2 bases; bases with no gene match: 5. The CDR3 spans 15 residues. Germline lookup yields CDR1 MNHEY and CDR2 SVGAGI. The CDR3 spells CASSYRTSGADTQYF. CDR3 bases: TGTGCCAGCAGTTACCGGACTAGCGGTGCGGATACGCAGTATTTT.